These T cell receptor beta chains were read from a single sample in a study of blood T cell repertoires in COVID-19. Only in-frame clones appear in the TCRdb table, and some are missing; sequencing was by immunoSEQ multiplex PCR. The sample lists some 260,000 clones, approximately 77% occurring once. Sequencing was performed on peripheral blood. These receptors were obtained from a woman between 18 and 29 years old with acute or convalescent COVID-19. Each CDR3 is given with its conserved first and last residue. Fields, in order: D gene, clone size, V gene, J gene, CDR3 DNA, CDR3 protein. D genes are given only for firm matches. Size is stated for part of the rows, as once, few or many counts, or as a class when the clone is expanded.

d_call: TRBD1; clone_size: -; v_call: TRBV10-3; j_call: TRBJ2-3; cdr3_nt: TGTGCCATCAGTCCATTGGGGACAGGGGTTCCTAGCACAGATACGCAGTATTTT; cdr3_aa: CAISPLGTGVPSTDTQYF
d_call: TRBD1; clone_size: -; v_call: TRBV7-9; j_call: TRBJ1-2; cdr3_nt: TGTGCCAGCAGCTTGGGACAGAACTATGGCTACACCTTC; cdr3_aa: CASSLGQNYGYTF
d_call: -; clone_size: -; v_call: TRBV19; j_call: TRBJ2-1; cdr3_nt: TGTGCCAGTAGCCGGGGCGGGGACTACAATGAGCAGTTCTTC; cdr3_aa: CASSRGGDYNEQFF
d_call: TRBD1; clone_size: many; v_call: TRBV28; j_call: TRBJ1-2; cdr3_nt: TGTGCCAGCAGCCCTCCGGGACAGTATGGCTACACCTTC; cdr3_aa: CASSPPGQYGYTF
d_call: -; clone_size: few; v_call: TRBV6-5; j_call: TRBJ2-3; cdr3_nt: TGTGCCAGCAGTCTCCAGGGGAGGGGAGATACGCAGTATTTT; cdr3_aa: CASSLQGRGDTQYF
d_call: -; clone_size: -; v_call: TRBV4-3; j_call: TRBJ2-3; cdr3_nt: TGCGCCAGCAGCCAAGAGACGACCGGGAGCCGTGTAGATACGCAGTATTTT; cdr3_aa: CASSQETTGSRVDTQYF
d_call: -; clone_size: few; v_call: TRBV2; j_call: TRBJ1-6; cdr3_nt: TGTGCCAGCAGTACAGGTCCGGGTATATATATGGATTCACCCCTCCACTTT; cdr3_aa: CASSTGPGIYMDSPLHF
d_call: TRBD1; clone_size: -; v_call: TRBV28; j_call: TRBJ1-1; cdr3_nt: TGTGCCAGCAGTTGGACAGGGGGAGCTTTCTTT; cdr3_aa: CASSWTGGAFF
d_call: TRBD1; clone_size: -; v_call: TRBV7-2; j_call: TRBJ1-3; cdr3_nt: TGTGCCAGCAGCCCCGGGACAGCTGGAAACACCATATATTTT; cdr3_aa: CASSPGTAGNTIYF
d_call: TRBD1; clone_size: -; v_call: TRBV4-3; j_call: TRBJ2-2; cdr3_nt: TGCGCCAGCAGCCCCTGGACAGGGGAGGGCGGGGAGCTGTTTTTT; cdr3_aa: CASSPWTGEGGELFF
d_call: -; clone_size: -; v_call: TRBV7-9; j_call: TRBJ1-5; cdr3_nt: TGTGCCAGCAGCTTACAGGGGAATCAGCCCCAGCATTTT; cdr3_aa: CASSLQGNQPQHF
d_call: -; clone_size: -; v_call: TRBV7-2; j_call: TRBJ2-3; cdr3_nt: TGTGCCAGCAGCTTAGCGTACACAGATACGCAGTATTTT; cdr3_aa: CASSLAYTDTQYF
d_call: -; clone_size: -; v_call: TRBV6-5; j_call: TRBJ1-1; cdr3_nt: TGTGCCAGCAGCCCCTCGTCAGGGGACACTGAAGCTTTCTTT; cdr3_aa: CASSPSSGDTEAFF
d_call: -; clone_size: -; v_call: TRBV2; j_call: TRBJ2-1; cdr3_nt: TGTGCCAGCAGCGCCGGACTGGGCGATGAGCAGTTCTTC; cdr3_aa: CASSAGLGDEQFF
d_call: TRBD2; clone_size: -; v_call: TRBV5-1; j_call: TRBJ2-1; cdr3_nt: TGCGCCAGCAGCCCTCCTCTCGCCGAGCGGGAGAATTACAATGAGCAGTTCTTC; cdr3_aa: CASSPPLAERENYNEQFF
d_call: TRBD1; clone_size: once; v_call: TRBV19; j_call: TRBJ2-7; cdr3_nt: TGTGCCAGTAGTCTCCGACAGGGTACCTACGAGCAGTACTTC; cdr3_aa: CASSLRQGTYEQYF
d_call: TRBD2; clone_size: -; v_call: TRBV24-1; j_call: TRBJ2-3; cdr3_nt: TGTGCCACCAGTGATGCGGGACTAGCCACAGATACGCAGTATTTT; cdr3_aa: CATSDAGLATDTQYF
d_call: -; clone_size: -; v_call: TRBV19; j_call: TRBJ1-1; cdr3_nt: TGTGCCAGTAGGGTGGGAGGGACATTTTCGGCTTTCTTT; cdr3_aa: CASRVGGTFSAFF
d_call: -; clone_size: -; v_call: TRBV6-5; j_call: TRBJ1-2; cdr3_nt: TGTGCCAGCACTGACTATGGCTACACCTTC; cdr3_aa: CASTDYGYTF
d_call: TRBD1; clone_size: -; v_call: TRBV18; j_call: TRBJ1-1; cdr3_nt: TGTGCCAGCTCACGGGACAGGGGGAACACTGAAGCTTTCTTT; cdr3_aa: CASSRDRGNTEAFF
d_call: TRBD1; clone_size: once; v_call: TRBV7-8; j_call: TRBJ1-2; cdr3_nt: TGTGCCAGCAGCTTATCTTTCTCAGGGGGCGACTATCTGGATGGCTACACCTTC; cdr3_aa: CASSLSFSGGDYLDGYTF
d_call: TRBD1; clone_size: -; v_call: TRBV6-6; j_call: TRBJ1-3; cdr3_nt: TGTGCCAGCAGTTACGGACAGGGCATCTCTGGAAACACCATATATTTT; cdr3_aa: CASSYGQGISGNTIYF
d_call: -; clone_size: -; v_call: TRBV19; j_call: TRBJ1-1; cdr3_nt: TGTGCCAGTAGTATGGAGGGCCTCACTGAAGCTTTCTTT; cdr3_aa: CASSMEGLTEAFF
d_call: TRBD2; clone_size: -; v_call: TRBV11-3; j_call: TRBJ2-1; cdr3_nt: TGTGCCAGCAGCTTAGTAGATCTAGCGGACAATGAGCAGTTCTTC; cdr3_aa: CASSLVDLADNEQFF
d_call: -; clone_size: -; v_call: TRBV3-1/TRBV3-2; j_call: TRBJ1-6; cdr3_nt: TGTGCCAGCAGCCAAAGACACGGTAATTCACCCCTCCACTTT; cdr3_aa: CASSQRHGNSPLHF
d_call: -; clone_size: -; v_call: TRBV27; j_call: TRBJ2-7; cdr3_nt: TGTGCCAGCAGTTTTTACCCCGGAGGTGTCTACGAGCAGTACTTC; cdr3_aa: CASSFYPGGVYEQYF
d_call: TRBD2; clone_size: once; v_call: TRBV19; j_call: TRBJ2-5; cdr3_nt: TGTGCCAGTAGTACCGGAAGACTAGCGGGACAAGAGACCCAGTACTTC; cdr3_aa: CASSTGRLAGQETQYF
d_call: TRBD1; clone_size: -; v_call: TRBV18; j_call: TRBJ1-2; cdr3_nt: TGTGCCAGCTCGCCTCGACAGGGCCCGGGATTTATAGGAGGCTACACCTTC; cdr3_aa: CASSPRQGPGFIGGYTF
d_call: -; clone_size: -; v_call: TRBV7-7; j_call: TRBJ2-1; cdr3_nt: TGTGCTAGCAGCTTAGTCCCGACAGATTCCTACAATGAGCAGTTCTTC; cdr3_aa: CASSLVPTDSYNEQFF
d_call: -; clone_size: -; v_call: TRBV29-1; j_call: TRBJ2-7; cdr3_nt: TGCAGCGTTGAAGTCGGCGGGTCGCGAGGGTTGGAGCAGTACTTC; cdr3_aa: CSVEVGGSRGLEQYF
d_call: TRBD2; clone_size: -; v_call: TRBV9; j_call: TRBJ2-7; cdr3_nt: TGTGCCAGCAGCGCCAGCGGGAGAGGCTACGAGCAGTACTTC; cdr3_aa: CASSASGRGYEQYF
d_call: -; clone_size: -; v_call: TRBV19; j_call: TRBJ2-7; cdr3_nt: TGTGCCAGTAAGGAAGTAGCGCACACCCCGCTGGAGCAGTACTTC; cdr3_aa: CASKEVAHTPLEQYF
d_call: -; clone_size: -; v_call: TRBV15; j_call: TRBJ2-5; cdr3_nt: TGTGCCACCAGCAGAGAGACACGAAGGGGTGGGCAAGAGACCCAGTACTTC; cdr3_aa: CATSRETRRGGQETQYF
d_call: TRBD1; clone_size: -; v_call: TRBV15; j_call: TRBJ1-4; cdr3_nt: TGTGCCACCAGCAGTCGGACAGGGTTTGAAAAACTGTTTTTT; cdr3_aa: CATSSRTGFEKLFF
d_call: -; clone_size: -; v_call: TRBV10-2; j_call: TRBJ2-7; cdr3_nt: TGCGCCAGCAGCGCCCGGGACACACTAACCTACGAGCAGTACTTC; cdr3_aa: CASSARDTLTYEQYF
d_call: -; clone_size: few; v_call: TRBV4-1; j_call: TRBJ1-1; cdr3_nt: TGCGCCAGCAGCCAAGATGAGCGACGGACACTGACGGCTGAAGCTTTCTTT; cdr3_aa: CASSQDERRTLTAEAFF
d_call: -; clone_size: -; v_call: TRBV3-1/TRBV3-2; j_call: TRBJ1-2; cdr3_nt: TGTGCCAGCAGCCAAGCGGCTAACTATGGCTACACCTTC; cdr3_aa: CASSQAANYGYTF
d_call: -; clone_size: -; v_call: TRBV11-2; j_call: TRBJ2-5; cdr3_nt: TGTGCCAGCAGCCCGAACGCAGGGGCCATCCTCCAAGAGACCCAGTACTTC; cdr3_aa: CASSPNAGAILQETQYF
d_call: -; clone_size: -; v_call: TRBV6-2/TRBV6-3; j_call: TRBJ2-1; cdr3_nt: TGTGCCAGCAGTCCCGGTCCCGGAGTACCTGAGCAGTTCTTC; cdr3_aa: CASSPGPGVPEQFF
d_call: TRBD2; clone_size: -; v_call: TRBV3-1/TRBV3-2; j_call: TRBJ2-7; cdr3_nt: TGTGCCAGCAGTCCCAGGTTTGAAGCAAGCGGGAGGGTCTACGAGCAGTACTTC; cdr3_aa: CASSPRFEASGRVYEQYF
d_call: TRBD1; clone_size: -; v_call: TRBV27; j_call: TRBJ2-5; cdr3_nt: TGTGCCAGCAGTTTATTGGGACAGGGAGAGACCCAGTACTTC; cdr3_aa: CASSLLGQGETQYF
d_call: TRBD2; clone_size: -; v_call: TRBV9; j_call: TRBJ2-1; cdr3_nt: TGTGCCAGCAGCGCTTATAGCGGGATAGTCAATGAGCAGTTCTTC; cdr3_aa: CASSAYSGIVNEQFF
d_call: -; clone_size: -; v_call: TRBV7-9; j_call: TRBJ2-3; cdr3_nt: TGTGCCAGCAGCCCAGGAATCGTCGTCACAGATACGCAGTATTTT; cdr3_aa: CASSPGIVVTDTQYF
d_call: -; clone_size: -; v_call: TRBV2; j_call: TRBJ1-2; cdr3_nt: TGTGCCAGCAGGCCACAACAGGGCCCAAACTATGGCTACACCTTC; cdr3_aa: CASRPQQGPNYGYTF
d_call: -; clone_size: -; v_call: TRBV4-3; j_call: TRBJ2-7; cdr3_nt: TGCGCCAGCAGCCAAGACAGGTCCACCTACGAGCAGTACTTC; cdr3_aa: CASSQDRSTYEQYF
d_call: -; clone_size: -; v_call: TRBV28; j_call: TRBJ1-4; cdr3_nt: TGTGCCAGCAGCCCCGGCGGGTCTAGAGAAAAACTGTTTTTT; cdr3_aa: CASSPGGSREKLFF
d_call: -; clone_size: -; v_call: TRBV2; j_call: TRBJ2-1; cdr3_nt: TGTGCCAGCACCAGAACGAGGGACAATGAGCAGTTCTTC; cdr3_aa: CASTRTRDNEQFF
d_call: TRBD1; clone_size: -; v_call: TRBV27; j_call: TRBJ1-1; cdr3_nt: TGTGCCAGCAGTCTAACAGGGGACTACACTGAAGCTTTCTTT; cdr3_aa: CASSLTGDYTEAFF
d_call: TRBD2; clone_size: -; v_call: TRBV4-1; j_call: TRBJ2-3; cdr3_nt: TGCGCCAGCAGCCAGAATAGCGGGAGTAGCACAGATACGCAGTATTTT; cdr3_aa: CASSQNSGSSTDTQYF
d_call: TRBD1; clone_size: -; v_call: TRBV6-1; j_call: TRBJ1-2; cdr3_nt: TGTGCCAGCAGTGATCTCCGGGGCGGACAGGGGGCTTTTGGCTACACCTTC; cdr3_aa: CASSDLRGGQGAFGYTF
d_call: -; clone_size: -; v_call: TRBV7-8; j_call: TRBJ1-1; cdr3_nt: TGTGCCAGCAGCGTCAGGAGGGTCCGGAACACTGAAGCTTTCTTT; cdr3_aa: CASSVRRVRNTEAFF
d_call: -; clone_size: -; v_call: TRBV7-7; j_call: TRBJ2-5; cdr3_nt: TGTGCTAGCAGCTTAGGGGGGCACGAGACCCAGTACTTC; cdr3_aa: CASSLGGHETQYF
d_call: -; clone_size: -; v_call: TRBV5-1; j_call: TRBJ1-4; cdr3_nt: TGCGCCAGCAGCTTGGACAGGGCTAATGAAAAACTGTTTTTT; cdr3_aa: CASSLDRANEKLFF
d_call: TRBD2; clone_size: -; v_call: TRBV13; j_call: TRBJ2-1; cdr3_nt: TGTGCCAGCAGCTCCGCCCTAGCGGGAGAATACAATGAGCAGTTCTTC; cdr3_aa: CASSSALAGEYNEQFF
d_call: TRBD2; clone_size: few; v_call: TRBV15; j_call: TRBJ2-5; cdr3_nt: TGTGCCACCAGCAGAGCCGAGGGAGGGAGGGAGACCCAGTACTTC; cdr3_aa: CATSRAEGGRETQYF
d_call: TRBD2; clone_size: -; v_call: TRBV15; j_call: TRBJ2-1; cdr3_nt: TGTGCCACCAGCAGGGCCGGGGGGGGCGGGGGTAGGAATGAGCAGTTCTTC; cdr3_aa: CATSRAGGGGGRNEQFF
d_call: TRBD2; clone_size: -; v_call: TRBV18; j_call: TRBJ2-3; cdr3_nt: TGTGCCAGCTCACCACAGGTAGCGGGAGGCACAGATACGCAGTATTTT; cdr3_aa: CASSPQVAGGTDTQYF
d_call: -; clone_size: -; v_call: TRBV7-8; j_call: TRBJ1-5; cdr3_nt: TGTGCCAGCAGCTTAGCGAGGGGACACAATCAGCCCCAGCATTTT; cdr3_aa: CASSLARGHNQPQHF
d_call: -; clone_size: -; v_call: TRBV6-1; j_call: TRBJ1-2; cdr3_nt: TGTGCCAGCAGTGAAGTCAGATATGGCTACACCTTC; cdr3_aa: CASSEVRYGYTF
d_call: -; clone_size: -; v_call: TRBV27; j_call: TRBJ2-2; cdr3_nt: TGTGCCAGCAGTTACCTAGGAAGGGAGCTGTTTTTT; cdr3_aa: CASSYLGRELFF